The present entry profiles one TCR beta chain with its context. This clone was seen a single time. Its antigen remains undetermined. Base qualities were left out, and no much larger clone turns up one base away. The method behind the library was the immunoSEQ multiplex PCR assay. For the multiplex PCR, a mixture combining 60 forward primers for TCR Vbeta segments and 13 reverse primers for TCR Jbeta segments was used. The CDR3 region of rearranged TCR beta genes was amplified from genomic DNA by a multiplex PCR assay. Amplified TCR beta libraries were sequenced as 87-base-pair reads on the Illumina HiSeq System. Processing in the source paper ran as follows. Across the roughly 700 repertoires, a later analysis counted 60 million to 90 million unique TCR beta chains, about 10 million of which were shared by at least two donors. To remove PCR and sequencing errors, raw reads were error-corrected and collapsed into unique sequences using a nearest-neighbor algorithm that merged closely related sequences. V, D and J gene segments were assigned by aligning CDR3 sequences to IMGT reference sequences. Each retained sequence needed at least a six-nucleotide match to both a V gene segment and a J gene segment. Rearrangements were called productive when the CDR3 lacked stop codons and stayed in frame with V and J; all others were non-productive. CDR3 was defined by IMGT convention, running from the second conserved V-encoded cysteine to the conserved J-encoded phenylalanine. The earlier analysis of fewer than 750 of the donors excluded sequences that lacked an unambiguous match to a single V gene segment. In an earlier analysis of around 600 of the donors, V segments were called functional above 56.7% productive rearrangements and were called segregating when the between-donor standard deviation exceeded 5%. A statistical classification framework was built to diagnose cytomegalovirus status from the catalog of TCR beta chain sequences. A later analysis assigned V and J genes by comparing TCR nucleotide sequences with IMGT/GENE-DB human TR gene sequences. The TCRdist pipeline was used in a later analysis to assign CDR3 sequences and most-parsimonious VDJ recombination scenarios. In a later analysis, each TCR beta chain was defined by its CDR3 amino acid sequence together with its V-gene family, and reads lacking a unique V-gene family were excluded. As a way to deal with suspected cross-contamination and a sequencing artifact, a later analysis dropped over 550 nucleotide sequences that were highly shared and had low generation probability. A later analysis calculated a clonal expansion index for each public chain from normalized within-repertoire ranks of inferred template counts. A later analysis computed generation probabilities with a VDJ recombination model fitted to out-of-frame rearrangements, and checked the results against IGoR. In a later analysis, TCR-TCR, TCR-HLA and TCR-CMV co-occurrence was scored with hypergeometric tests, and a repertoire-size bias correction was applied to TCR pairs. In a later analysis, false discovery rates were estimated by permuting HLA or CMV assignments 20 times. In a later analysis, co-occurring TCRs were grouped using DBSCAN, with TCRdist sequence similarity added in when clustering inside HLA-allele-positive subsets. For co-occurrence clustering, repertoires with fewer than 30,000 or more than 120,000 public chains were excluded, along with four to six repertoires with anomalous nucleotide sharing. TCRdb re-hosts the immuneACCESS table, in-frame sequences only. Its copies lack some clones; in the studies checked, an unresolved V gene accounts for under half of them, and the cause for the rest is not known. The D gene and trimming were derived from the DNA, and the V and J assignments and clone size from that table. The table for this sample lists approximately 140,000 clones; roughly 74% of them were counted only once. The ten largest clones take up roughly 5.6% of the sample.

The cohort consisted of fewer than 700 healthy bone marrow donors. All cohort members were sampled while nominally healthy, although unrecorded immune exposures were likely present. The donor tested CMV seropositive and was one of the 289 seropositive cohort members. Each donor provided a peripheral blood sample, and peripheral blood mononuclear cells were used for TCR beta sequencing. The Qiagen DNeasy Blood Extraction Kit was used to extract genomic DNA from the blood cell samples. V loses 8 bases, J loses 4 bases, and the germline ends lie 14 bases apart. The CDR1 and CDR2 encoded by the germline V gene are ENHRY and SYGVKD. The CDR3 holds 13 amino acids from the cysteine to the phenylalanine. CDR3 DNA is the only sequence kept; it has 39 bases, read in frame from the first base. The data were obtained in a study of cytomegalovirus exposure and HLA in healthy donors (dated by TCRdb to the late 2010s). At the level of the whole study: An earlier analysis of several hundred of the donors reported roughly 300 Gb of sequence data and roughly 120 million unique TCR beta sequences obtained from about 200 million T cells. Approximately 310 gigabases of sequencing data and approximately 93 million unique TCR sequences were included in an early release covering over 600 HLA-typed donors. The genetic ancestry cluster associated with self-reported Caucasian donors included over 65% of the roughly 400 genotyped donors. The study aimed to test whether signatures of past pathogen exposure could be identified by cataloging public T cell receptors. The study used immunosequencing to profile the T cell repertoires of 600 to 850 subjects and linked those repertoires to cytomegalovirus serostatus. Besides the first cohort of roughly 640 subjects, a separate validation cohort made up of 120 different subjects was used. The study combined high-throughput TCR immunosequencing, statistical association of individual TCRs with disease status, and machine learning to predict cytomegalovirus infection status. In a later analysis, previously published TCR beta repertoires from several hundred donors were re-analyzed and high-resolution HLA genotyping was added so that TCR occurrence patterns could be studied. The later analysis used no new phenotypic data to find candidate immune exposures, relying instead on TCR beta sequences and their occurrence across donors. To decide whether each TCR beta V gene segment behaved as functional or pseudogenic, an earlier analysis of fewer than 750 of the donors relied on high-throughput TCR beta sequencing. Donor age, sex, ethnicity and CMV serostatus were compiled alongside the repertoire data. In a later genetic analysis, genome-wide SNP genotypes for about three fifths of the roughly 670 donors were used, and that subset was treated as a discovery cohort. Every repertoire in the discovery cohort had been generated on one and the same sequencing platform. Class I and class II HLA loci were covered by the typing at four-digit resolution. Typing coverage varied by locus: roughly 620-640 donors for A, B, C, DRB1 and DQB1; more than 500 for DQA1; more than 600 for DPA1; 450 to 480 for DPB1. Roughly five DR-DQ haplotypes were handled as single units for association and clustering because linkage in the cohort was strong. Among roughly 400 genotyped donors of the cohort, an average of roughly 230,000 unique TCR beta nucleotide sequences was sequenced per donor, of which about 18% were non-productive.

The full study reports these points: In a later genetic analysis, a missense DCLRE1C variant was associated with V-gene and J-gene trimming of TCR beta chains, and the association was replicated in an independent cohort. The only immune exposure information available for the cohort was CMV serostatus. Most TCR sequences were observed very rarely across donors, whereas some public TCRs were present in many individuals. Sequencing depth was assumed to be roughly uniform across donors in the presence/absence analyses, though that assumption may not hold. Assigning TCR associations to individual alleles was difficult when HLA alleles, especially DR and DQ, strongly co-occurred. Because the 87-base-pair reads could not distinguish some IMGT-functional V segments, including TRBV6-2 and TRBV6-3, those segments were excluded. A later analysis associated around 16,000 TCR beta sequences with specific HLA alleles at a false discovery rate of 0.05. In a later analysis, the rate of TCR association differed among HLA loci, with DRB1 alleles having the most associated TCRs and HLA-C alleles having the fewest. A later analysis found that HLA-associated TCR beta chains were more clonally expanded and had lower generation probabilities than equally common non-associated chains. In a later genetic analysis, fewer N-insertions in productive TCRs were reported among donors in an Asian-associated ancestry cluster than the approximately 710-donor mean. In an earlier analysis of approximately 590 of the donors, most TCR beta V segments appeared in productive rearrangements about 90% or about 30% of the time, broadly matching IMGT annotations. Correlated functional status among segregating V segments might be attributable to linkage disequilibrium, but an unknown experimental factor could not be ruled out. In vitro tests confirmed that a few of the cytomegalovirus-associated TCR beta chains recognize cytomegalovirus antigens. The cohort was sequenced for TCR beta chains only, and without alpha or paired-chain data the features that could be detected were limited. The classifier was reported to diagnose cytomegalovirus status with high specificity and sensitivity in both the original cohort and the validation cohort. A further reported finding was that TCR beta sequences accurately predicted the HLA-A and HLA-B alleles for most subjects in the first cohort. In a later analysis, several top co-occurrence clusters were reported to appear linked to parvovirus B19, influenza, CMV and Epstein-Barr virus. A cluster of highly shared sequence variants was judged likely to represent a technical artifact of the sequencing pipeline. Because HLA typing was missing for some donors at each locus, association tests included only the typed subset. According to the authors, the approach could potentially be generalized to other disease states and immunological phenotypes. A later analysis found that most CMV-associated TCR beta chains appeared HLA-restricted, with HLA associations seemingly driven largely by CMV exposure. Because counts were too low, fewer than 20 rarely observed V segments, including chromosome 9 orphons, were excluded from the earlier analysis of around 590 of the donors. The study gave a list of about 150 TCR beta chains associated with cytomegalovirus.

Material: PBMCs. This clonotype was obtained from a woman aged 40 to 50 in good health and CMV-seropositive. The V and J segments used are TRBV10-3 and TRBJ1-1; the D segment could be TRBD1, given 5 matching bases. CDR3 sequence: CAIRDYVGTEAFF. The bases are TGTGCCATCCGGGACTATGTTGGCACTGAAGCTTTCTTT.